This T cell receptor (beta chain) was found in a study of CD8 T cells in ankylosing spondylitis. Broader study findings: Disease-linked clones, CD8+, were relatively rare in peripheral blood. Matched ankylosing spondylitis synovial fluid reportedly contained a significantly enriched population of disease-linked clones. Seemingly distinctive of ankylosing spondylitis blood was a TCR beta motif formed by eight highly homologous variants. Prior literature has documented some motif variants in synovial fluid and blood from reactive arthritis.

Concerning this clonotype: Its antigen is unknown.

CDR1 and CDR2 from the germline V gene are SGHRS and YFSETQ. V shed 4 bases, J shed 0 bases, and the junction held 6 bases outside the gene matches. The CDR3 has 15 residues. Quantitative molecular-barcoded 5'-RACE generated the TCR beta libraries. TCRdb re-called the 5' RACE reads through MiXCR, storing one row per CDR3 protein. This table has roughly 700,000 distinct CDR3 sequences, 15% to 20% appearing once. Sequencing was done on a sample of blood, either unsorted or a sorted T cell fraction (not recorded which). The receptor was isolated from a male donor with ankylosing spondylitis. The rearrangement joins TRBV5-1 to TRBJ2-5, with 7 bases fitting TRBD2. The CDR3, as DNA: TGCGCCAGCAGCGCACAAACTAGCGACCAAGAGACCCAGTACTTC. Translating gives CASSAQTSDQETQYF.